This T cell receptor beta chain derives from a study of T cell responses to AZD1222 COVID-19 vaccine. General observations from the study: The donor group comprised mostly white British people and more females; the analysis possibly underestimated clonal diversity. Elevations in Spike-specific TCR breadth and depth followed administration of two AZD1222 doses.

On this clone: Its antigen remains unidentified.

Measured with immunoSEQ multiplex PCR; TCRdb has only the in-frame clones, and not every one. The data hold 100,000 to 150,000 clones, with 70% to 85% observed a single time. Trimming left V 5 bases short and J 5 bases short, with 18 bases between. Germline CDR1 reads SGHTA; CDR2 reads FQGNSA. The CDR3 is 15 amino acids. This clonotype was sampled from an adult who received the AZD1222 COVID-19 vaccine. This rearrangement joins TRBV7-2 to TRBJ1-2, with TRBD1 as a possible D gene (5 bases). The sequences come from peripheral blood, collected 28 days after the second AZD1222 dose. The CDR3 region has the DNA TGTGCCAGCAGCATAGTATCCGGGGCGGAATATGGCTACACCTTC. Amino acids: CASSIVSGAEYGYTF.